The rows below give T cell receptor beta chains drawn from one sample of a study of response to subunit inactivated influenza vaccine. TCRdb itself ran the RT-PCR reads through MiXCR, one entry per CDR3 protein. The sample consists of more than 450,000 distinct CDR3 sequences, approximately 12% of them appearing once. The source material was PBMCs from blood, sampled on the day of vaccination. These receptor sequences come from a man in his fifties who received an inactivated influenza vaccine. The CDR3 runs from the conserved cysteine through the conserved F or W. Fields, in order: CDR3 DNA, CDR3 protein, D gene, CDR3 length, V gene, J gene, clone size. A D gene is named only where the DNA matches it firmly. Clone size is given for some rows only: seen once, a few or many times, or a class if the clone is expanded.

TGTGCCAGCAGCTTAGCAGGGGGTAGCGAGCAGTACTTC	CASSLAGGSEQYF	NA	13	TRBV7-9	TRBJ2-7	many
TGTGCCAGCAGCTTCACGGGAAACACTGAAGCTTTCTTT	CASSFTGNTEAFF	NA	13	TRBV6-5	TRBJ1-1	many
TGTGCCACCAGCAGAGAAGGTGGTAACACCTACGAGCAGTACTTC	CATSREGGNTYEQYF	NA	15	TRBV15	TRBJ2-7	many
TGTGCCAGCAGTGACACCGGGACTAGCAGTGAGCAGTTCTTC	CASSDTGTSSEQFF	TRBD2	14	TRBV6-4	TRBJ2-1	few
TGTGCCACCAGTGACCCAGACAGGGGGCCCACCGGGGAGCTGTTTTTT	CATSDPDRGPTGELFF	TRBD1	16	TRBV24-1	TRBJ2-2	NA
TGTGCCAGCAGCCAAACCCAGACAGGCTCTGGGGCCAACGTCCTGACTTTC	CASSQTQTGSGANVLTF	NA	17	TRBV4-2	TRBJ2-6	NA
TGCGCCAGCAGCTTAGGACAGGGACTAAACCAAGAGACCCAGTACTTC	CASSLGQGLNQETQYF	NA	16	TRBV5-1	TRBJ2-5	many
TGTGCCAGCAGCAAAGGGAAGGGGTCGAAGGAACAGTACTTC	CASSKGKGSKEQYF	NA	14	TRBV21-1	TRBJ2-7	NA
TGCGCCAGCAGCCAAGATTGGGGTACGGGGGCCTACTACGAGCAGTACTTC	CASSQDWGTGAYYEQYF	NA	17	TRBV4-3	TRBJ2-7	few
TGCAGCGTTACCGAGGGGGCTAGCGGCCTCAGACGGTGGTACTTC	CSVTEGASGLRRWYF	NA	15	TRBV29-1	TRBJ2-7	NA
TGTGCCAGCAGCCCGGGACCAATCCAAGAGACCCAGTACTTC	CASSPGPIQETQYF	NA	14	TRBV7-6	TRBJ2-5	few
TGTGCCACCAGTGATTTATTGGGGGGCGCCCCGAACACCGGGGAGCTGTTTTTT	CATSDLLGGAPNTGELFF	NA	18	TRBV24-1	TRBJ2-2	few
TGCAGTGCTAGTTCCACTAGCCGGAACACCGGGGAGCTGTTTTTT	CSASSTSRNTGELFF	NA	15	TRBV20-1	TRBJ2-2	many
TGTGCCAGCAGCTGGGGACAGGGAGGCACAGATACGCAGTATTTT	CASSWGQGGTDTQYF	TRBD1	15	TRBV7-2	TRBJ2-3	NA
TGTGCCAGCAGACCGACAGCGCTTAAAGAGACCCAGTACTTC	CASRPTALKETQYF	NA	14	TRBV12-3/TRBV12-4	TRBJ2-5	NA
TGTGCCAGCAGTTTTAACCCAGCGGGGTACGAGCAGTACTTC	CASSFNPAGYEQYF	TRBD2	14	TRBV28	TRBJ2-7	NA
TGCAGTGCTAGAGACAGACAAGAGACCCAGTACTTC	CSARDRQETQYF	NA	12	TRBV20-1	TRBJ2-5	NA
TGTGCCAGCAGCTTTCCGACAGCCCACACCGGGGACCTGTTTTTT	CASSFPTAHTGDLFF	NA	15	TRBV5-4	TRBJ2-2	NA
TGCGCCAGCAGAAGAACCTTTTCGACGGGGAACACTGAAGCTTTCTTT	CASRRTFSTGNTEAFF	NA	16	TRBV4-1	TRBJ1-1	few
TGTGCCAGCAGTGTTTGGGGACAGGGTAATCCCCGCTCGAGGGGCGAGCAGTACTTC	CASSVWGQGNPRSRGEQYF	TRBD1	19	TRBV2	TRBJ2-7	few
TGTGCCAGCAGCGTAGATACAGGGCTGGGCTCTGGGGCCAACGTCCTGACTTTC	CASSVDTGLGSGANVLTF	NA	18	TRBV9	TRBJ2-6	NA
TGCAGTGCCCTAGCGGGAGGCTACGAGCAGTACTTC	CSALAGGYEQYF	TRBD2	12	TRBV20-1	TRBJ2-7	few
TGTGCCAGCAGCTTGGGGGACAGGGAATCAAACTATGGCTACACCTTC	CASSLGDRESNYGYTF	TRBD1	16	TRBV5-4	TRBJ1-2	few
TGTGCCATCAGTTTAACATGGACAGGGGTGAGGGAGGGCCGAGGGAATGAGCAGTTCTTC	CAISLTWTGVREGRGNEQFF	TRBD1	20	TRBV10-3	TRBJ2-1	NA
TGTGCCAGCAGAGAGACCGGGACAGTGAACACCGGGGAGCTGTTTTTT	CASRETGTVNTGELFF	TRBD1	16	TRBV27	TRBJ2-2	NA
TGTGCCAGCAAACACCCAGCGGGGAATGAGCAGTTCTTC	CASKHPAGNEQFF	TRBD2	13	TRBV25-1	TRBJ2-1	NA
TGTGCCAGCAGTGTGACAGGGGGCCTTAGCAATCAGCCCCAGCATTTT	CASSVTGGLSNQPQHF	TRBD1	16	TRBV27	TRBJ1-5	few
TGCGCCAGCAGCTTGGGAGGCCCCCCACCCTACTACGAGCAGTACTTC	CASSLGGPPPYYEQYF	NA	16	TRBV5-1	TRBJ2-7	NA
TGCAGTGCGCCTGAACTCGGAGATACGCAGTATTTT	CSAPELGDTQYF	NA	12	TRBV20-1	TRBJ2-3	many
TGTGCCACCAGTAATCGGGACCCTGCCTACAATGAGCAGTTCTTC	CATSNRDPAYNEQFF	NA	15	TRBV24-1	TRBJ2-1	NA
TGCAGTGCTAGAGAAGACAGGGGGCGTGGGGGCTACACCTTC	CSAREDRGRGGYTF	TRBD1	14	TRBV20-1	TRBJ1-2	NA
TGTGCCAGCAGACCTGCGGCGGGAGAACTCGCTGAAGCTTTCTTT	CASRPAAGELAEAFF	NA	15	TRBV7-9	TRBJ1-1	few
TGTGCCAGCAGTTTCAGGACAGGGCGGGGGAACCCCACCGGGGAGCTGTTTTTT	CASSFRTGRGNPTGELFF	NA	18	TRBV27	TRBJ2-2	NA
TGTGCCATCGCGTCCGTCGCACCAGAGACCCAGTACTTC	CAIASVAPETQYF	NA	13	TRBV10-3	TRBJ2-5	NA
TGTGCCAGCAGTTCAGCTCCTAACAATGAGCAGTTCTTC	CASSSAPNNEQFF	NA	13	TRBV2	TRBJ2-1	NA
TGTGCCAGCATCGAAGAGTCGCTAGCGGCCCTCCACGAGCAGTACTTC	CASIEESLAALHEQYF	TRBD2	16	TRBV7-9	TRBJ2-7	few